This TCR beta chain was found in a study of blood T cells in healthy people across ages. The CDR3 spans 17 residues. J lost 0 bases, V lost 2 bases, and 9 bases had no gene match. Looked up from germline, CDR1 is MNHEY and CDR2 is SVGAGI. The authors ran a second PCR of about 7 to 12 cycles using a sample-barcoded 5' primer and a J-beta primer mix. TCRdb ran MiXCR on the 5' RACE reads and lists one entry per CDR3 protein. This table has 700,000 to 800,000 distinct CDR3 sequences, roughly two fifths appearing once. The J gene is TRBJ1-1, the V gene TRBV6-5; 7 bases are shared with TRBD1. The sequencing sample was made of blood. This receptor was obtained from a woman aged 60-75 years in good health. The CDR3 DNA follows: TGTGCCAGCAGTTACCAAACCCCCGGGACAGTGAACACTGAAGCTTTCTTT. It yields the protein CASSYQTPGTVNTEAFF.